The rows below give T cell receptor beta chains drawn from one sample of a study of cytomegalovirus exposure and HLA in healthy donors. Clones were sequenced by immunoSEQ multiplex PCR, and TCRdb holds only the in-frame ones, with some missing. The sample contains 70,000 to 80,000 clones, approximately 81% of which appear only once. The sequencing input was PBMCs. Receptors originate from a woman in her thirties or forties in good health and CMV-seropositive. Both conserved end residues are part of each CDR3.

v_gene,j_gene,CDR3aa
TRBV12-5,TRBJ2-3,CASGFGGTDTQYF
TRBV14,TRBJ1-3,CASSQDFSSGNTIYF
TRBV7-9,TRBJ2-3,CASSLIQGTDTQYF
TRBV19,TRBJ2-7,CASSIGGTVYEQYF
TRBV4-3,TRBJ1-2,CASSQGRDGYTF
TRBV20-1,TRBJ2-1,CSASMMPRQFF
TRBV9,TRBJ1-1,CASSGQVGNTEAFF
TRBV13,TRBJ1-1,CASSPGTLNTEAFF
TRBV10-3,TRBJ2-5,CAISARGAGETQYF
TRBV6-6,TRBJ1-5,CASRLAGDSNQPQHF
TRBV7-9,TRBJ2-2,CASTREGIYTGELFF
TRBV7-8,TRBJ2-7,CASSLVGGSYEQYF
TRBV7-2,TRBJ1-2,CASSPGQFNEGPNYGYTF
TRBV2,TRBJ1-2,CASNLQGIYGYTF
TRBV6-4,TRBJ2-7,CASSDSVCRGTASYEQYF
TRBV4-1,TRBJ1-1,CASSQVGTRLNTEAFF
TRBV4-1,TRBJ2-5,CASSPNSGAAKTQYF
TRBV19,TRBJ1-1,CAAEGGGTEAFF
TRBV30,TRBJ1-1,CAWDRNTEAFF
TRBV7-7,TRBJ2-2,CASSSWTSGATGTGELFF
TRBV7-9,TRBJ1-5,CASSQGTGGQPQHF
TRBV27,TRBJ2-2,CASSPRVKRPNTGELFF
TRBV6-6,TRBJ1-6,CASSYIENSPLHF
TRBV7-2,TRBJ1-5,CASSLYSGGNQPQHF
TRBV28,TRBJ1-2,CASRIGGGGYTF
TRBV29-1,TRBJ1-2,CSVDGEQGAVYGYTF
TRBV10-3,TRBJ1-6,CAIRDLYSPLHF
TRBV9,TRBJ1-5,CASSVGAGQPQHF
TRBV11-2,TRBJ1-2,CASRGTGDSHGYTF
TRBV21-1,TRBJ2-1,CASSKVVGLAGRCGSYNEQFF
TRBV7-9,TRBJ2-7,CASSLGTGQGAPEQYF
TRBV5-1,TRBJ1-2,CASSLVSGGGYTF
TRBV2,TRBJ1-3,CASSERRFGATIYF